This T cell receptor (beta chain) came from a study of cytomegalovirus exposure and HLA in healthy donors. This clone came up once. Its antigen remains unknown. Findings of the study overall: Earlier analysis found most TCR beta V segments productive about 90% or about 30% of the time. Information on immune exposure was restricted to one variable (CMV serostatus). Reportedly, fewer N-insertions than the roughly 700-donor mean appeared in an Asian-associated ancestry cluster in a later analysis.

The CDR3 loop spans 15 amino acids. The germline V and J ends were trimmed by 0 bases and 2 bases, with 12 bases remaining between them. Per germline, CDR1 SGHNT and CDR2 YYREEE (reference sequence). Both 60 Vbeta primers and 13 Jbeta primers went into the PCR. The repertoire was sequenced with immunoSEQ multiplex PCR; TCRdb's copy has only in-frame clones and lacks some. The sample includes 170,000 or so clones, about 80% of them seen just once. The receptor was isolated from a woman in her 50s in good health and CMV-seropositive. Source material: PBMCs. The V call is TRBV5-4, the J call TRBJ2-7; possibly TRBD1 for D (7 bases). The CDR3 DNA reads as TGTGCCAGCAGCTTGGGCAGGGGGGAAACCTACGAGCAGTACTTC. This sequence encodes CASSLGRGETYEQYF.